This paragraph covers one T cell receptor beta chain sequence. Its antigen is undetermined. Only in-frame clones appear in the TCRdb table, and some are missing; sequencing was by immunoSEQ multiplex PCR. The data contain 35,000 to 45,000 clones, 86% of them seen just once; the ten biggest clones take up less than 9%. The CDR3 is 13 amino acids. Germline V gene sequence: CDR1 GTSNPN, CDR2 SVGIG (reference sequence). The ends were cut back, 0 bases at V and 7 bases at J, with 10 bases in the middle. The data were obtained in a study of T cells in localized non-small cell lung cancer. Study observations and caveats: Multi-region tumor sequencing was not done, so intratumor heterogeneity could not be excluded.

Sample: peripheral blood, taken before any cancer treatment. V and J are TRBV30 and TRBJ1-5; D ambiguous. The TCR was taken from a woman aged 18-49 years with stage III lung adenocarcinoma. The CDR3 DNA sequence: TGTGCCTGGAGTGTATCCGTAGACCAGCCCCAGCATTTT. It is translated as CAWSVSVDQPQHF.